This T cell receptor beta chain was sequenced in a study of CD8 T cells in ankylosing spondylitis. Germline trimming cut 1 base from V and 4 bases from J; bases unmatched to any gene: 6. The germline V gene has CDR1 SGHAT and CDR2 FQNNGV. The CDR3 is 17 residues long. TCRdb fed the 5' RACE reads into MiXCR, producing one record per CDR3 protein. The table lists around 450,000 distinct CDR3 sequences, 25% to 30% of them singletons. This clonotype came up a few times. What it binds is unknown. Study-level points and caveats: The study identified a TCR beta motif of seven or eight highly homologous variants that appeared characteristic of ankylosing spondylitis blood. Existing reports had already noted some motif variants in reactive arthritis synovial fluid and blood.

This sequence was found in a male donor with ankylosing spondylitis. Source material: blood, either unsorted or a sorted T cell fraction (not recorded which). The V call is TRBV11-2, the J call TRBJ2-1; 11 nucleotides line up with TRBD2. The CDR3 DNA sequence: TGTGCCAGCAGCTTAGTTTTGACTAGCGGGGCGTACAATGAGCAGTTCTTC. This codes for CASSLVLTSGAYNEQFF. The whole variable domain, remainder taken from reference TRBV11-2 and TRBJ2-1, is EAGVAQSPRYKIIEKRQSVAFWCNPISGHATLYWYQQILGQGPKLLIQFQNNGVVDDSQLPKDRFSAERLKGVDSTLKIQPAKLEDSAVYLCASSLVLTSGAYNEQFFGPGTRLTVL.